This T cell receptor beta chain was sequenced for a study of T cells after somatic rescue of genetic block. The CDR3 has 12 residues. V was pared by 8 bases and J by 5 bases, with 9 bases of the junction left unmatched. Germline lookup yields CDR1 GTSNPN and CDR2 SVGIG (reference sequence). Repertoires were generated with immunoSEQ multiplex PCR, while TCRdb's copy carries only in-frame clones and drops some. The data contain around 67,000 clones, about 90% of them seen just once; the ten biggest clones take up under 4%. The chain recombines TRBV30 with TRBJ2-7; 7 bases match TRBD1. The sequencing input was peripheral blood mononuclear cells (PBMCs). This TCR came from a man in his forties or fifties. DNA of the CDR3: TGTGCCGCTAACAGGGGCAGGAACGAGCAGTACTTC. It yields the protein CAANRGRNEQYF.